The 8 T cell receptor beta chains reported below all come from one sample, sequenced in a study of lung T cells in sarcoidosis with Löfgren's syndrome (TCRdb year 2017). Sequencing relied on an Illumina MiSeq. TCRdb handled the public reads itself, with Q25 trimming in fastp and clone calling in MiXCR, and kept productive beta chains. CDR3 protein sequences are deduplicated, and each keeps its most common genes and DNA. A total of some 2,000 distinct CDR3 sequences appear in this sample, approximately 27% of them only once. The biggest ten clones account for 9.7% of the sample. The sequencing sample was made of CD4+ T cells from bronchoalveolar lavage. All receptors derive from a human donor with sarcoidosis (Löfgren's syndrome or another form), or a control subject (not recorded which).

This clonotype ranks as medium-sized. The V call is TRBV4-3, the J call TRBJ2-2; D may match TRBD1 or TRBD2 (5 bases each). This CDR3 region has 16 residues. Trimming pared 0 bases from V and 3 bases from J, leaving 11 bases between. The V gene's germline CDR1 is LGHNA and CDR2 YSLEER. In nucleotides, the CDR3 is TGCGCCAGCAGCCAAGAGTTGGGACCTTACACCGGGGAGCTGTTTTTT. Amino acid sequence: CASSQELGPYTGELFF.

In regard to this clonotype: A much larger clone is a single base away; this may be a read error. The V and J genes are TRBV5-6 and TRBJ2-7, with 9 positions matching TRBD1. This CDR3 is 14 amino acids long. Germline V gene data show CDR1 as SGHDT and CDR2 as YYEEEE. The CDR3 DNA reads TGTGCCAGCAGCGCGTCCGGGACAGGGCGAGAGCAGCACTTC. Translation: CASSASGTGREQHF.

This clonotype qualifies as medium-sized. CDR3 residues: CASSLGSAKNIQYF. DNA of the CDR3: TGTGCCAGCAGCCTGGGCTCAGCCAAAAACATTCAGTACTTC. The chain has TRBV7-2 and TRBJ2-4; D is ambiguous. V lost 5 bases to trimming and J lost 0 bases, with 8 bases between them. This CDR3 has 14 amino acids. CDR1 and CDR2 (germline): SGHTA, FQGNSA.

About this clonotype: It may be a read error: a sequence one base away is much more abundant. This chain uses TRBV2 with TRBJ1-1; TRBD1 agrees at 9 bases. The CDR3 is made up of 15 amino acids. V dropped 4 bases and J dropped 4; count of bases not matched to a gene: 7. Germline V gene data show CDR1 as SNHLY and CDR2 as FYNNEI. The CDR3 is CASSGTGARGTEAFF. In nucleotides, the CDR3 is TGTGCCAGCAGTGGGACAGGGGCAAGGGGCACTGAAGCTTTCTTT.

This clonotype is termed medium-sized. The CDR3 here is CASSTRTGNEKLFF. DNA of the CDR3: TGTGCCAGCAGTACCAGGACAGGGAATGAAAAACTGTTTTTT. The chain carries TRBV12-3 or TRBV12-4 and TRBJ1-4; 8 bases map to TRBD1. CDR3 length: 14 amino acids. V was pared by 5 bases and J by 5 bases, with 4 bases of the junction left unmatched.

This clonotype is labeled large. The gene calls are TRBV11-2 and TRBJ1-2; TRBD1 is a possible D gene (6 bases). CDR3 size: 12 residues. V lost 6 bases, J lost 3 bases, and 8 bases lay in between. Germline CDR1 and CDR2: SGHAT and FQNNGV. The CDR3 region is CASSYRDYGYTF. The CDR3 DNA follows: TGTGCCAGCAGTTACAGGGACTATGGCTACACCTTC.

Points on this clonotype: A read error is possible here, since a much larger clone lies one base away. This sequence joins TRBV5-1 and TRBJ2-1; D is unclear. CDR1 is SGHRS and CDR2 is YFSETQ in the germline V gene. The CDR3 is made up of 12 amino acids. The CDR3 sequence is CASSFPDNGQFF. CDR3 DNA: TGCGCCAGCAGCTTCCCCGATAATGGGCAGTTCTTC.

Relative to its sample, this clonotype is medium-sized. The gene calls are TRBV2 and TRBJ2-2; D gene unclear. The germline V and J ends were trimmed by 5 bases and 9 bases, with 7 bases remaining between them. The CDR3 is 11 amino acids. Germline V gene sequence: CDR1 SNHLY, CDR2 FYNNEI. DNA for the CDR3: TGTGCCAGCAGTTACAACCGGGAGCTGTTTTTT. Translation: CASSYNRELFF.